One and the same sample provided the 11 T cell receptor beta chains below, sequenced in a study of cytomegalovirus exposure and HLA in healthy donors. Vbeta (60) and Jbeta (13) primers were used in the PCR. Clones were sequenced by immunoSEQ multiplex PCR, and TCRdb holds only the in-frame ones, with some missing. The sample includes about 130,000 clones, roughly four fifths of them seen just once. Sequenced input: PBMCs. The receptors come from a woman between 45 and 65 years old in good health and CMV-seronegative.

This clone occurred a few times. The chain has TRBV5-6 and TRBJ1-1; a possible D gene is TRBD1 (5 bases). The CDR3 consists of 15 residues. V was shortened by 1 base and J by 0 bases, with 10 bases between the two germline ends. Looked up from germline, CDR1 is SGHDT and CDR2 is YYEEEE. DNA for the CDR3: TGTGCCAGCAGCTTGATGCAGGGATTGAACACTGAAGCTTTCTTT. Encoded protein: CASSLMQGLNTEAFF. The full variable domain, rest sourced from reference TRBV5-6 and TRBJ1-1, is DAGVTQSPTHLIKTRGQQVTLRCSPKSGHDTVSWYQQALGQGPQFIFQYYEEEERQRGNFPDRFSGHQFPNYSSELNVNALLLGDSALYLCASSLMQGLNTEAFFGQGTRLTVV.

J is TRBJ2-5 and V is TRBV4-3; the match to TRBD1 covers 10 bases. With the DNA end fitting TRBJ2-7 better, the J assignment may be wrong. Germline CDR1 reads LGHNA; CDR2 reads YSLEER. The length of the CDR3 is 16 residues. The CDR3, as DNA: TGCGCCAGCAGCCAAGAGGGAGACAGGGGGCCGTACGAGCAGTACTTC. Translated, it gives CASSQEGDRGPYEQYF.

The J gene is TRBJ1-2, the V gene TRBV27; TRBD1 is a possible D gene (5 bases). From germline, CDR1 is MNHEY and CDR2 SMNVEV (reference sequence). V was shortened by 5 bases and J by 3 bases, with 13 bases between the two germline ends. The CDR3 sequence is 14 residues long. CDR3 region: CASSPTGTDYGYTF. The CDR3 DNA reads TGTGCCAGCAGTCCTACAGGAACCGACTATGGCTACACCTTC.

This clone was seen only once. This chain connects TRBV19 to TRBJ1-2; TRBD1 agrees at 7 bases. The CDR3 length is 13 residues. Germline CDR1 reads LNHDA; CDR2 reads SQIVND (reference sequence). V lost 6 bases, J lost 4 bases, and 5 bases stayed unmatched. The CDR3 spells CASSRDSIYGYTF. CDR3 bases: TGTGCCAGTAGCCGGGACAGCATCTATGGCTACACCTTC.

This clone turned up a few times. The chain combines TRBV11-3 with TRBJ2-1; 7 bases line up with TRBD2. Germline V gene data show CDR1 as SGHNT and CDR2 as YENEEA. V shed 5 bases, J shed 3 bases, and the junction held 7 bases outside the gene matches. The CDR3 is 15 amino acids. The CDR3 sequence is CASSKKGGSYNEQFF. In nucleotides, the CDR3 is TGTGCCAGCAGCAAAAAGGGCGGGAGCTACAATGAGCAGTTCTTC.

This clone appeared a single time. V gene TRBV5-6 combines with J gene TRBJ2-1; TRBD1 matches 9 bases. CDR3 length: 17 residues. Trimming took 0 bases from V and 2 from J; bases not matched to a gene: 6. The germline gives CDR1 SGHDT, CDR2 YYEEEE. The CDR3 loop reads CASSLEVDRGPYNEQFF. CDR3 coding DNA: TGTGCCAGCAGCTTGGAGGTGGACAGGGGTCCCTACAATGAGCAGTTCTTC.

The CDR3 DNA follows: TGCGCCAGCAGCCGCCAAAGAGTGGGGCCCGTCTCCTACAATGAGCAGTTCTTC. Translation gives CASSRQRVGPVSYNEQFF. The chain is built from TRBV4-1 and TRBJ2-1, with D possibly TRBD1 on 5 matching bases. Germline loops: CDR1 MGHRA, CDR2 YSYEKL. The length of the CDR3 is 18 residues. The ends were cut back, 4 bases at V and 0 bases at J, with 19 bases in the middle.

The chain is built from TRBV27 and TRBJ1-1, with D tentatively TRBD1 (6 bases). Trimming took off 4 bases at V and 1 base at J, with 13 bases between the two ends. CDR1 and CDR2 (germline): MNHEY, SMNVEV (reference sequence). This CDR3 spans 15 amino acids. CDR3 sequence reads: CASSSPGHRNTEAFF. CDR3 bases: TGTGCCAGCAGTTCACCGGGACACCGGAACACTGAAGCTTTCTTT.

This clone was counted between two and nine times. This chain joins TRBV12-1 and TRBJ2-7; the table names TRBD2, a call not compared with the DNA. TRBV12-1 is deemed a pseudogene. The CDR3 has 17 residues. The CDR3 is CASSHTSGPRQNYEQYF. DNA of the CDR3: TGTGCCAGCAGCCATACTAGCGGACCCCGCCAGAACTACGAGCAGTACTTC.

This rearrangement joins TRBV28 to TRBJ1-1, with D perhaps matching TRBD1 (5 bases). The CDR3 runs to 16 residues. The V and J ends lost 3 bases and 5 bases respectively, with 19 bases between them. Germline assignment: CDR1 MDHEN and CDR2 SYDVKM. CDR3 sequence reads: CASSLRGLRSRTEAFF. The CDR3 DNA reads TGTGCCAGCAGTTTGAGGGGACTTCGATCGAGAACTGAAGCTTTCTTT. Filled out from reference TRBV28 and TRBJ1-1, the complete variable domain reads DVKVTQSSRYLVKRTGEKVFLECVQDMDHENMFWYRQDPGLGLRLIYFSYDVKMKEKGDIPEGYSVSREKKERFSLILESASTNQTSMYLCASSLRGLRSRTEAFFGQGTRLTVV.

This clone was observed a single time. The rearrangement joins TRBV30 to TRBJ1-5, with D perhaps matching TRBD1 (5 bases). The length of the CDR3 is 15 residues. Between the trimmed V and J ends, which lost 1 base and 3 bases, there was a span of 13 bases. In germline, CDR1 is GTSNPN, CDR2 SVGIG (reference sequence). CDR3 coding DNA: TGTGCCTGGAGTGCTTCTACAGGATTCAATCAGCCCCAGCATTTT. This sequence encodes CAWSASTGFNQPQHF.